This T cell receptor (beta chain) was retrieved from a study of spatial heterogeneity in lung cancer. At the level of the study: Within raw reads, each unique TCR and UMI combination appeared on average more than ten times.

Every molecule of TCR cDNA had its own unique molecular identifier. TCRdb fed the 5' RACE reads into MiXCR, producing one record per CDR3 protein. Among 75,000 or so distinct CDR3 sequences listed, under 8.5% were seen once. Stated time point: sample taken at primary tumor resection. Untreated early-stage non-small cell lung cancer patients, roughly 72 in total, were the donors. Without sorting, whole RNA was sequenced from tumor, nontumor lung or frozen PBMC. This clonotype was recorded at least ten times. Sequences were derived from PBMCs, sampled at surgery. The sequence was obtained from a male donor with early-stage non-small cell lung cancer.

The CDR3 bases are TGTGCCAGCAGTTACTCTGGCGGTGAGAAAGCTTTCTTT. Its translation is CASSYSGGEKAFF. The rearrangement joins TRBV6-5 to TRBJ1-1; D gene ambiguous. Between the trimmed V and J ends, which lost 0 bases and 9 bases, there was a span of 11 bases. CDR1 and CDR2 from the germline V gene are MNHEY and SVGAGI. CDR3 length equals 13 residues.